Below are 9 T cell receptor beta chains sequenced from a single sample in a study of cytomegalovirus exposure and HLA in healthy donors. PCR used 60 Vbeta primers and 13 Jbeta primers. Sequencing was performed with immunoSEQ multiplex PCR; in TCRdb, only in-frame clones are kept and a portion is missing. This table has about 150,000 clones, roughly 85% appearing once. Sequenced sample: PBMCs. The receptors were sampled from a male donor in good health and CMV-seronegative.

This clone was counted between two and nine times. V usage is TRBV9 and J usage is TRBJ2-1; TRBD1 matches 11 bases. The CDR3 extends over 16 amino acids. V was clipped by 3 bases and J by 5 bases; unmatched bases: 7. Germline loops: CDR1 SGDLS, CDR2 YYNGEE. The CDR3 region is CASSGGQGVWDNEQFF. In DNA form, the CDR3 reads TGTGCCAGCAGCGGGGGACAGGGGGTTTGGGACAATGAGCAGTTCTTC. Full variable domain (rest looked up from reference TRBV9 and TRBJ2-1): DSGVTQTPKHLITATGQRVTLRCSPRSGDLSVYWYQQSLDQGLQFLIQYYNGEERAKGNILERFSAQQFPDLHSELNLSSLELGDSALYFCASSGGQGVWDNEQFFGPGTRLTVL.

A single count supports this clone. V gene TRBV7-2 combines with J gene TRBJ1-2; tentative D call: TRBD1 (6 bases). The CDR3 spans 14 residues. CDR1 and CDR2 from the germline V gene are SGHTA and FQGNSA. Trimming stripped 1 base from V and 9 bases from J, with 15 bases between. The CDR3, as DNA: TGTGCCAGCAGCTTAGATGCAGGGGTCCTTAGCTACACCTTC. Translated: CASSLDAGVLSYTF.

The J gene is TRBJ2-1, the V gene TRBV6-5; 11 bases align to TRBD2. J was trimmed by 7 bases and V by 7 bases; bases with no gene match: 3. CDR3 length: 13 amino acids. Germline CDR1 MNHEY, CDR2 SVGAGI. The CDR3 DNA sequence: TGTGCCAGCATCGCTAGCGGGAGGAATGAGCAGTTCTTC. As protein: CASIASGRNEQFF.

This clone was detected only once. V gene TRBV7-2 combines with J gene TRBJ1-6, with 12 bases fitting TRBD1. The germline V gene encodes CDR1 SGHTA and CDR2 FQGNSA. The CDR3 loop spans 16 amino acids. V trimming: 7 bases; J trimming: 4 bases; junction bases outside the gene matches: 5. Here the CDR3 reads CASKPGQGAYNSPLHF. The CDR3 region has the DNA TGTGCCAGCAAACCGGGACAGGGGGCTTATAATTCACCCCTCCACTTT. Full variable domain (remainder filled in from reference TRBV7-2 and TRBJ1-6): GAGVSQSPSNKVTEKGKDVELRCDPISGHTALYWYRQSLGQGLEFLIYFQGNSAPDKSGLPSDRFSAERTGGSVSTLTIQRTQQEDSAVYLCASKPGQGAYNSPLHFGNGTRLTVT.

V is TRBV7-6 and J is TRBJ2-1; TRBD2 agrees at 14 bases. V dropped 5 bases and J dropped 15; count of bases not matched to a gene: 9. This CDR3 contains 14 residues. CDR1 is SGHVS, CDR2 FNYEAQ, per germline. The DNA of the CDR3 is TGTGCCAGCAGCCCCGACCGACTAGCGGGGGGGCTGTTCTTC. Residues: CASSPDRLAGGLFF.

The chain uses TRBV28 and TRBJ2-5, with D unclear. Germline V CDR1 and CDR2: MDHEN, SYDVKM. The germline V and J ends were trimmed by 7 bases and 0 bases, with 9 bases remaining between them. The CDR3 consists of 13 residues. CDR3 bases: TGTGCCAGCACGCGGCCGAACCAAGAGACCCAGTACTTC. It codes for CASTRPNQETQYF.

The chain is built from TRBV12-5 and TRBJ1-5; TRBD1 aligns across 12 bases. J lost 2 bases, V lost 2 bases, and 13 bases had no gene match. This CDR3 has 20 amino acids. From germline, CDR1 is LGHNT and CDR2 FRNRAP. CDR3 sequence reads: CASGLTPGQGAFGGNQPQHF. The DNA of the CDR3 is TGTGCTAGTGGTTTGACTCCGGGACAGGGGGCCTTTGGCGGCAATCAGCCCCAGCATTTT.

This clone was seen a single time. The chain is built from TRBV6-6 and TRBJ1-4; D is possibly TRBD1 (6 bases). Germline loops: CDR1 MNHNY, CDR2 SVGAGI (reference sequence). The CDR3 length is 13 residues. V shed 6 bases and J shed 4 bases, with 9 bases lying between them. The CDR3 nucleotides are TGTGCCAGCAGCCCACAGGGTAATGAAAAACTGTTTTTT. Translation gives CASSPQGNEKLFF.

The chain joins TRBV13 to TRBJ2-1; 10 nucleotides agree with TRBD2. This CDR3 has 16 residues. V dropped 5 bases and J dropped 4; count of bases not matched to a gene: 8. Germline CDR1 PRHDT, CDR2 FYEKMQ (reference sequence). DNA of the CDR3: TGTGCCAGCAGCCTCAAAGCGGGGGGGCCTTACAATGAGCAGTTCTTC. This encodes CASSLKAGGPYNEQFF.